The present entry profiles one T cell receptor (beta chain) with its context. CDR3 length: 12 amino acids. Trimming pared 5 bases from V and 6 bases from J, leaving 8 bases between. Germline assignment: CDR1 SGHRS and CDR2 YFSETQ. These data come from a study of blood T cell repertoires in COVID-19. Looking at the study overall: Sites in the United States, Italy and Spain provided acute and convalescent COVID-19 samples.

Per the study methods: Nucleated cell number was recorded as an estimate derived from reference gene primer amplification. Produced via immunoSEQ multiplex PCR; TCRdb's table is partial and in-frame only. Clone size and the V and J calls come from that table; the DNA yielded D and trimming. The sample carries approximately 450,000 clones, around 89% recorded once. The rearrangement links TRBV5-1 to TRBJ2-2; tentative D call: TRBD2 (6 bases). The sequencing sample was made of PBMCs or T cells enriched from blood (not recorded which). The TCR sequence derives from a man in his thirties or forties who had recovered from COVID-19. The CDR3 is CASSSGAGELFF. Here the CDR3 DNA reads TGCGCCAGCAGTTCGGGAGCCGGGGAGCTGTTTTTT.